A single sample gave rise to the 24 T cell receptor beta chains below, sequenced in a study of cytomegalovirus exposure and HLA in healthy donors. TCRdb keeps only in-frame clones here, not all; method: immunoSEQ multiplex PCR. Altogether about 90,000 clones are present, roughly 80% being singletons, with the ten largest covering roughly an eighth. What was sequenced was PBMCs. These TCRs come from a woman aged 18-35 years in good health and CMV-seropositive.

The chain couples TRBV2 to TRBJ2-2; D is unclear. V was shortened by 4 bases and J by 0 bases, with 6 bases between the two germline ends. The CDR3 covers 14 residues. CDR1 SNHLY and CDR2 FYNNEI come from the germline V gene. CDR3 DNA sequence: TGTGCCAGCAGTGTTGAGGCGAACACCGGGGAGCTGTTTTTT. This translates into CASSVEANTGELFF.

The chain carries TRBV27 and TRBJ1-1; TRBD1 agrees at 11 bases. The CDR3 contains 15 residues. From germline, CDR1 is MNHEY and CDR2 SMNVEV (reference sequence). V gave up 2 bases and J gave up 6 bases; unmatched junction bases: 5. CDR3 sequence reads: CASSLRTGGSAEAFF. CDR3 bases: TGTGCCAGCAGTTTAAGGACAGGGGGCTCTGCTGAAGCTTTCTTT.

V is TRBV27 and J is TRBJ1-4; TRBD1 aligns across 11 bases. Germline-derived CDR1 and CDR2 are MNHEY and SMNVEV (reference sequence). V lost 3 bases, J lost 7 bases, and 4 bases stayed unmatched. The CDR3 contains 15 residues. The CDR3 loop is CASSFWGQGVEKLFF. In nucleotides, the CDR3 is TGTGCCAGCAGTTTTTGGGGACAGGGGGTTGAAAAACTGTTTTTT.

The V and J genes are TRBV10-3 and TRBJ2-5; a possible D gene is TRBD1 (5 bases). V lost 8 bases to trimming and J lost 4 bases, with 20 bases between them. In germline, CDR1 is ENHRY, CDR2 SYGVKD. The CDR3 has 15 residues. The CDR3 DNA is TGTGCCATCGGCGACTCCCGTGGGGCTGGAGAGACCCAGTACTTC. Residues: CAIGDSRGAGETQYF.

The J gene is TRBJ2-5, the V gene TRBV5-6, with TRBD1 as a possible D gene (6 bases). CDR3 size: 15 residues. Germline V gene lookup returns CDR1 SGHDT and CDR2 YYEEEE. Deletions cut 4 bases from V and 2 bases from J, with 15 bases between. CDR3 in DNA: TGTGCCAGCAGCGGGGAAATACAGGGACAAGAGACCCAGTACTTC. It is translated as CASSGEIQGQETQYF.

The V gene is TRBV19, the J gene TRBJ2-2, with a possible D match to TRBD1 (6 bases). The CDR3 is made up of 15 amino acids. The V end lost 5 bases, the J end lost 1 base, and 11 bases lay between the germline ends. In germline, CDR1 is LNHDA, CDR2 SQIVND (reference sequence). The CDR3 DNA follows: TGTGCCAGTAGTTTCGGGACACAGAACACCGGGGAGCTGTTTTTT. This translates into CASSFGTQNTGELFF.

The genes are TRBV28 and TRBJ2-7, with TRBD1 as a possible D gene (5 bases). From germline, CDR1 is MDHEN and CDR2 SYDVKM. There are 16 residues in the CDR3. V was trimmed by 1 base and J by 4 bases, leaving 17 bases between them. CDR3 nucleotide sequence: TGTGCCAGCAGTTTATATCTAAGCGACAGCAAATACGAGCAGTACTTC. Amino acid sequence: CASSLYLSDSKYEQYF.

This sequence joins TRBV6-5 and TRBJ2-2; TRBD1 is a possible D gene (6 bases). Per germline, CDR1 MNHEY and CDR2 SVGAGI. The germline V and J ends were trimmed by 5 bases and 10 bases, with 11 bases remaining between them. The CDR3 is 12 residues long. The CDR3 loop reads CASSPDRLELFF. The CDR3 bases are TGTGCCAGCAGTCCCGACAGGCTGGAGCTGTTTTTT.

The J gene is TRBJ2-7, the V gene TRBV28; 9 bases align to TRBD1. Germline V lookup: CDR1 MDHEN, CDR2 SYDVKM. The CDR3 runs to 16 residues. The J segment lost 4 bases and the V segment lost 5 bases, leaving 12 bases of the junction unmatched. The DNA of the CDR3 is TGTGCCAGCAGTCCTACTCCGGGACAGGGCAATTACGAGCAGTACTTC. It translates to CASSPTPGQGNYEQYF.

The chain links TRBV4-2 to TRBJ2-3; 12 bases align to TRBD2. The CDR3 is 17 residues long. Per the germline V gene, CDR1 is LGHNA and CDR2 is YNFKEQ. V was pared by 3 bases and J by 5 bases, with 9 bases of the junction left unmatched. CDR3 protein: CASSQNPSGGAGDTQYF. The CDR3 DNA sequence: TGTGCCAGCAGCCAGAACCCTAGCGGGGGGGCAGGAGATACGCAGTATTTT.

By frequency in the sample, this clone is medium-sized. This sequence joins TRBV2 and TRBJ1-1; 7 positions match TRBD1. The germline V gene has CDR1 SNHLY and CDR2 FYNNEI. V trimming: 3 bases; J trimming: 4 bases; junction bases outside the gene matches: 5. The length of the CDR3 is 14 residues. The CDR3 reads CASSERGPGTEAFF. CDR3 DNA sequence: TGTGCCAGCAGTGAGAGGGGGCCTGGCACTGAAGCTTTCTTT.

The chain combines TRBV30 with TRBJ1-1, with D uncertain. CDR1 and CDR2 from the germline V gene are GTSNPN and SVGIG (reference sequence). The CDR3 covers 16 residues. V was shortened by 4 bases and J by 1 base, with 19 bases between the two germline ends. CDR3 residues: CAWIRKVEGWNTEAFF. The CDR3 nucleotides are TGTGCCTGGATCAGAAAGGTTGAGGGTTGGAACACTGAAGCTTTCTTT.

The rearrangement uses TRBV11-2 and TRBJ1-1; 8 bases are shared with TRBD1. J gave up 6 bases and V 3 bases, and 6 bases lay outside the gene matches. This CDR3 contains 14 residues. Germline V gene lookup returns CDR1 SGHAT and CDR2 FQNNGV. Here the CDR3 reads CASSLIGQGAEAFF. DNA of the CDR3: TGTGCCAGCAGCTTGATTGGACAGGGCGCTGAAGCTTTCTTT.

The CDR3 protein is CASSPPDRNTEAFF. The DNA for the CDR3 is TGCGCCAGCAGCCCGCCGGACAGGAACACTGAAGCTTTCTTT. The genes are TRBV5-1 and TRBJ1-1, with D possibly TRBD1 on 6 matching bases. In germline, CDR1 is SGHRS, CDR2 YFSETQ. The germline V and J ends were trimmed by 4 bases and 1 base, with 11 bases remaining between them. The CDR3 is 14 residues long. The full variable domain, its missing parts supplied by reference TRBV5-1 and TRBJ1-1, is KAGVTQTPRYLIKTRGQQVTLSCSPISGHRSVSWYQQTPGQGLQFLFEYFSETQRNKGNFPGRFSGRQFSNSRSEMNVSTLELGDSALYLCASSPPDRNTEAFFGQGTRLTVV.

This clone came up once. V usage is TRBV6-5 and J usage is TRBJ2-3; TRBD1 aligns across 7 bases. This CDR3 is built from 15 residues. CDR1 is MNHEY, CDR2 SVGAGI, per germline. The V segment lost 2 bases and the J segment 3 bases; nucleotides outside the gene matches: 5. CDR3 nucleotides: TGTGCCAGCAGTTACAAGGGGGCGGAGACAGATACGCAGTATTTT. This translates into CASSYKGAETDTQYF.

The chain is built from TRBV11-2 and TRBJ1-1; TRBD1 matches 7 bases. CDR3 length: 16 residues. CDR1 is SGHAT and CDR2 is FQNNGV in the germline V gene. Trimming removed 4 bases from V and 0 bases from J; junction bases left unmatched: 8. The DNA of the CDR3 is TGTGCCAGCAGCTACTCCCAGGGGGGTATGAACACTGAAGCTTTCTTT. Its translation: CASSYSQGGMNTEAFF. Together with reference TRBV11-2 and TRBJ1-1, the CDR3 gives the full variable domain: EAGVAQSPRYKIIEKRQSVAFWCNPISGHATLYWYQQILGQGPKLLIQFQNNGVVDDSQLPKDRFSAERLKGVDSTLKIQPAKLEDSAVYLCASSYSQGGMNTEAFFGQGTRLTVV.

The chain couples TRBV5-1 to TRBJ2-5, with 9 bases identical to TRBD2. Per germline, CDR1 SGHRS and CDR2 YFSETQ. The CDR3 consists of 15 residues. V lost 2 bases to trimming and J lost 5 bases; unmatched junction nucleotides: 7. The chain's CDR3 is CASSFAGGGQETQYF. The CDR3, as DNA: TGCGCCAGCAGCTTCGCGGGAGGGGGTCAGGAGACCCAGTACTTC.

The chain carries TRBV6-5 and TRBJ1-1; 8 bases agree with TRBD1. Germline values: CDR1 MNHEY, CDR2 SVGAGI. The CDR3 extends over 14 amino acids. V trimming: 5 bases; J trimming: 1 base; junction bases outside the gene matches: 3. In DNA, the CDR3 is TGTGCCAGCAGTATGACAGGGGAGAACACTGAAGCTTTCTTT. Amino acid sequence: CASSMTGENTEAFF.

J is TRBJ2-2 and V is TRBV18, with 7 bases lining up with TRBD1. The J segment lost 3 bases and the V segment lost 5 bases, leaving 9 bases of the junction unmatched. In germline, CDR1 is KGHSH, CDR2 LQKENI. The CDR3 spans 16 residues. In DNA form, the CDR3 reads TGTGCCAGCTCATCACAGGGGTCCCTTGACACCGGGGAGCTGTTTTTT. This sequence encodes CASSSQGSLDTGELFF.

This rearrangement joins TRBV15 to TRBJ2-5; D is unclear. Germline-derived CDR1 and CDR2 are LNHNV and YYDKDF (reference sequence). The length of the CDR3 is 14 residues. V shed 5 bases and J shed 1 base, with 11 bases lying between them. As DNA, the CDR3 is TGTGCCACCAGCGCCCGACACCTCCAAGAGACCCAGTACTTC. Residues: CATSARHLQETQYF.

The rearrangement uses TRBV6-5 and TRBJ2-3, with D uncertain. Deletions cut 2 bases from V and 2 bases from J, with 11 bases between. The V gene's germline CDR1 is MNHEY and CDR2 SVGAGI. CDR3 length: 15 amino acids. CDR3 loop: CASSYDYTFTDTQYF. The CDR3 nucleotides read TGTGCCAGCAGTTACGATTACACCTTCACAGATACGCAGTATTTT.

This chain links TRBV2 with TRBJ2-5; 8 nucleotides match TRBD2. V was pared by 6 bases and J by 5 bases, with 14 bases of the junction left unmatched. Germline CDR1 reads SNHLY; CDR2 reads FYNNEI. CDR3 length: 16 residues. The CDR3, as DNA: TGTGCCAGCAGCCCAAGTCGGGGGGGCTTTGGGGAGACCCAGTACTTC. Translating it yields CASSPSRGGFGETQYF.

CDR3 protein: CATSRTGQVNEKLFF. CDR3 bases: TGTGCCACCAGCCGCACCGGACAAGTTAATGAAAAACTGTTTTTT. This chain uses TRBV15 with TRBJ1-4, with D perhaps TRBD1 (5 bases). There are 15 residues in the CDR3. V lost 5 bases to trimming and J lost 4 bases, with 14 bases between them. Looked up from germline, CDR1 is LNHNV and CDR2 is YYDKDF (reference sequence).

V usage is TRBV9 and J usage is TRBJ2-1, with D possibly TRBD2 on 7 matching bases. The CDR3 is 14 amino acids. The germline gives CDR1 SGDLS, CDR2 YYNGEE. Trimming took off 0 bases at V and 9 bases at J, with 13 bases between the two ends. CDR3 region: CASSVEGRGTEQFF. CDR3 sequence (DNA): TGTGCCAGCAGCGTAGAGGGGAGGGGGACTGAGCAGTTCTTC.